This passage covers 3 T cell receptor beta chains from one sample sequenced in a study of vaccination and CD4 T cells after COVID-19. Specified treatment: approximately nine-day PBMC culture with coronavirus spike peptide pools or control peptides (ViraFEST assay). Antigens for these TCRs are unknown. Cultured CD4+ T cell DNA was sequenced using the Oncomine TCR Beta short-read assay. TCRdb fed the PCR reads into MiXCR, producing one record per CDR3 protein. Of over 10,000 distinct CDR3 sequences listed, under 50% are singletons. The material sequenced was cultured CD4+ T cells from blood, taken after SARS-CoV-2 vaccination. The receptors were sampled from a human donor with COVID-19.

The sample holds a few counts of this clonotype. The V and J genes are TRBV6-1 and TRBJ1-3; the match to TRBD1 covers 7 bases. V dropped 5 bases and J dropped 4; count of bases not matched to a gene: 8. Germline-derived CDR1 and CDR2 are MNHNS and SASEGT. This CDR3 spans 15 amino acids. The CDR3 here is CASSRAGTAGNTIYF. CDR3 coding DNA: TGTGCCAGCAGTCGCGCCGGGACAGCGGGAAACACCATATATTTT.

V and J are TRBV2 and TRBJ2-7; D is unclear. The CDR3 contains 12 residues. The germline V gene has CDR1 SNHLY and CDR2 FYNNEI. V was clipped by 6 bases and J by 0 bases, with 6 bases between them. CDR3 nucleotides: TGTGCCAGCAGGGTGGACTCCTACGAGCAGTACTTC. Its protein is CASRVDSYEQYF. Variable domain in full (rest from reference TRBV2 and TRBJ2-7): EPEVTQTPSHQVTQMGQEVILRCVPISNHLYFYWYRQILGQKVEFLVSFYNNEISEKSEIFDDQFSVERPDGSNFTLKIRSTKLEDSAMYFCASRVDSYEQYFGPGTRLTVT.

This clonotype was picked up a small number of times. The V gene is TRBV11-2, the J gene TRBJ2-5; D not resolved. Germline V gene data show CDR1 as SGHAT and CDR2 as FQNNGV. The length of the CDR3 is 13 residues. The V gene lost 0 bases and the J gene lost 5 bases, with 7 bases spanning the gap. The CDR3 reads CASSLDPSETQYF. DNA of the CDR3: TGTGCCAGCAGCTTAGATCCCAGTGAGACCCAGTACTTC.